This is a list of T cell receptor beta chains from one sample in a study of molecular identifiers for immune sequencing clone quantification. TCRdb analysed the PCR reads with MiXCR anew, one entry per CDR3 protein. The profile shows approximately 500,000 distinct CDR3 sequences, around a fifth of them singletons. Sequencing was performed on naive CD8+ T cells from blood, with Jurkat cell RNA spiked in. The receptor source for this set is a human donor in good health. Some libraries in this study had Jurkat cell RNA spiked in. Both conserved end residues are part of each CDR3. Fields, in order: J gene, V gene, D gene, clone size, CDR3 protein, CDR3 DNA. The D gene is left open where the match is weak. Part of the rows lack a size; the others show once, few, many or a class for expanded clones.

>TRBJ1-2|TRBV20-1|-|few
CSARVREEGYGYTF
TGCAGTGCTAGAGTCAGGGAGGAGGGCTATGGCTACACCTTC
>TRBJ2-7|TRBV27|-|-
CASSASPGGTYEQYF
TGTGCCAGCAGTGCGTCCCCTGGAGGGACCTACGAGCAGTACTTC
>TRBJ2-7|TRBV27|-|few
CASMSAVRIGGSYEQYF
TGTGCCAGCATGTCGGCAGTTAGGATTGGGGGCTCCTACGAGCAGTACTTC
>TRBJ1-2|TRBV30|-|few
CAWSAGDPGYTF
TGTGCCTGGAGTGCAGGGGATCCGGGCTACACCTTC
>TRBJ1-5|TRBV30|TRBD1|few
CAWSPGQGFRPQHF
TGTGCCTGGAGTCCGGGACAGGGGTTTCGGCCCCAGCATTTT
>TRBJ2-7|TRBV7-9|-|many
CASSFSGTYEQYF
TGTGCCAGCAGCTTTAGCGGTACCTACGAGCAGTACTTC
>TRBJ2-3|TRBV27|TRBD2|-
CASSLETSGRTDTQYF
TGTGCCAGCAGTTTAGAGACTAGCGGGAGGACAGATACGCAGTATTTT
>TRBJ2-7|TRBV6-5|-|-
CASSYSGGSSYEQYF
TGTGCCAGCAGTTACTCAGGGGGTAGCTCCTACGAGCAGTACTTC
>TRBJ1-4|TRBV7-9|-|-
CASSLRDEKLFF
TGTGCCAGCAGCTTACGGGACGAAAAACTGTTTTTT
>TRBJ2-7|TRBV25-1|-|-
CASSEFRYNEQYF
TGTGCCAGCAGTGAATTCAGGTACAACGAGCAGTACTTC
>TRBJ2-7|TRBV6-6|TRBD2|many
CASSYSPREGLYEQYF
TGTGCCAGCAGTTACTCTCCGCGGGAGGGCCTCTACGAGCAGTACTTC
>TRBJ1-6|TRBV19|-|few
CASSIVETNSPLHF
TGTGCCAGTAGTATAGTGGAAACTAATTCACCCCTCCACTTT
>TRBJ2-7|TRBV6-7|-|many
CASSYSGRRFPTYEQYF
TGTGCCAGCAGTTACAGTGGTCGCAGGTTTCCCACTTACGAGCAGTACTTC
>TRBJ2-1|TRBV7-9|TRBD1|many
CASSLARGQDNEQFF
TGTGCCAGCAGCTTAGCGCGGGGACAGGACAATGAGCAGTTCTTC
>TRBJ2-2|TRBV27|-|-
CASSLSANTVELFF
TGTGCCAGCAGTTTATCAGCTAACACCGTGGAGCTGTTTTTT
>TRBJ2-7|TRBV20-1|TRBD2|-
CSAQTSGNSYEQYF
TGCAGTGCTCAGACTAGCGGGAACTCCTACGAGCAGTACTTC